This T cell receptor (beta chain) came from a study of T-cell reconstitution after alpha-beta-depleted transplantation in children listed by TCRdb under 2016. In terms of the full investigation: The study quantitatively tracked T-cell immune reconstitution after TCRalphabeta/CD19-depleted allogeneic hematopoietic cell transplantation in children using TCR repertoire profiling.

This clonotype occurred a few times. The antigen it recognizes is unknown. Nothing much larger sits one base from this clone, and base qualities are not available. Its CDR3 holds 14 amino acids, cysteine through phenylalanine. The sequence is cut down to CDR3 DNA, 42 bases in frame from base 1. The germline V gene gives CDR1 as SGHVS and CDR2 as FQNEAQ. The V and J ends are trimmed by 3 bases and 8 bases, leaving 14 bases between them. The treatment or condition label here, explained by the study, means: allogeneic hematopoietic cell transplantation with graft depleted of TCRalphabeta T cells and CD19 B cells. TCRalphabeta/CD19-depleted allogeneic hematopoietic cell grafts were given to the transplant recipients, all of whom were children. Overall study outcomes, separate from this receptor: Apparently early alphabetaT-cell count recovery about two months after transplant reportedly relied on only several hundred rapidly expanded clones derived from non-depleted graft cells. Over the following months the frequencies of hyperexpanded clones went down, and after one year T-cell counts and TCRbeta diversity were mostly credited to newly produced T cells. In some patients, the high TCRbeta diversity seen at day 60 was put down to recipient T cells and intrathymic progenitors that had survived conditioning.

Preparation of the library involved PCR. TCRdb names Illumina HiSeq 2500 as the instrument used. TCR libraries were prepared with molecular barcoding, using unique molecular identifiers to normalize TCRbeta repertoire quantification. TCRdb applied fastp at Q25 and MiXCR to the public reads, then kept only in-frame beta chains. Every distinct CDR3 protein forms one entry, paired with its most common genes and DNA. This sample has some 100,000 distinct CDR3 sequences in its table, and around 22% of those were observed once. The ten most abundant clones make up about 21% of the sample. The sequences come from PBMCs, collected before TCRalphabeta/CD19-depleted stem cell transplant. The chain is encoded by TRBV7-8 joined to TRBJ2-1, with a tentative D gene TRBD2 over 6 matching bases. This sequence was found in a boy aged 2 to 10 with acute lymphoblastic leukemia, due to receive a stem cell transplant. The CDR3 region reads CASSFVSGIHEQFF. The DNA is TGTGCCAGCAGCTTTGTTAGCGGAATACATGAGCAGTTCTTC.